The clone carrying this TCR beta chain has just a few counts. Its cognate antigen is unknown. These data belong to a study of blood T cells in healthy people across ages. Germline V gene lookup returns CDR1 LGHNA and CDR2 YNFKEQ. Trimming shortened V by 2 bases and J by 0 bases, and 10 bases separated the two germline ends. This CDR3 comprises 15 residues. Sample-barcoded 5' priming and a J-beta primer mix drove a second PCR of roughly 6 to 12 cycles. TCRdb passed the 5' RACE reads through MiXCR, listing each CDR3 protein once. In the table there are 1,300,000 or so distinct CDR3 sequences, approximately 59% of which are singletons. Study findings and constraints: Among long-lived donors, naive CD4+ cells were more numerous and diversity higher than in aged donors.

The sequence was collected from a man between 18 and 35 years old in good health. Source material: blood. The chain carries TRBV4-2 and TRBJ2-5, with unresolved D. CDR3 amino acids: CASSQSPGHQETQYF. The CDR3 nucleotides are TGTGCCAGCAGCCAAAGCCCCGGGCACCAAGAGACCCAGTACTTC.